Detailed here is one T cell receptor (beta chain). Its antigen is not known. This specimen belongs to a study of cytomegalovirus exposure and HLA in healthy donors. Notes on the study in general: Researchers counted some 150 TCR beta chains as cytomegalovirus-associated. Among TCR sequences, most were rare, though some public TCRs appeared in many donors.

Some clones are missing from TCRdb's copy, which holds only in-frame ones; the method was immunoSEQ multiplex PCR. The sample has roughly 330,000 clones, 75% to 90% seen once. This CDR3 contains 15 residues. Germline V lookup: CDR1 LNHDA, CDR2 SQIVND (reference sequence). J lost 0 bases, V lost 4 bases, and 3 bases had no gene match. The donors belonged to the roughly 130-subject validation cohort, separate from the roughly 670-subject first cohort. The chain has TRBV19 and TRBJ2-7; TRBD1 matches at 10 bases. Sample: PBMCs. This TCR was recovered from a young woman in good health and CMV-seropositive. The CDR3 DNA reads as TGTGCCAGTAGTACGACAGGGGGCCTCTCCTACGAGCAGTACTTC. Residues: CASSTTGGLSYEQYF.